The clone carrying this TCR beta chain occurred once. Its specificity is unknown. This entry belongs to a study of T cell responses to AZD1222 COVID-19 vaccine. Whole-study findings and limits: The donors showed a predominance of white British ancestry and of females, with possible underestimation of clonal diversity. Baseline serology detected seropositivity in only 6 or 7 AZD1222 recipients. Repertoires were sampled only after the peak T cell response. Reportedly, nearly half of unique spike TCRs recognized epitopes outside B.1.351/B.1.1.7 mutations.

Repertoires were generated with immunoSEQ multiplex PCR, while TCRdb's copy carries only in-frame clones and drops some. The sample lists 150,000 or so clones, about 93% seen once, with approximately 5% in the top ten. CDR1 is SGHTA and CDR2 is FQGNSA in the germline V gene. CDR3 length: 14 residues. V lost 5 bases and J lost 4; bases outside the gene matches: 5. Sequenced material: peripheral blood, taken on day 0 of AZD1222 vaccination. V and J are TRBV7-2 and TRBJ2-7, with 10 bases matching TRBD2. This receptor was taken from an adult in good health. The CDR3 sequence: CASSRTSGPYEQYF. CDR3 sequence (DNA): TGTGCCAGCAGCCGGACTAGCGGACCGTACGAGCAGTACTTC.